This T cell receptor (beta chain) appears in the sequencing data of a study of T cells in Graves' hyperthyroidism and ophthalmopathy. General observations from the study: Using 13 V-J features, a model discriminated ophthalmopathy from stable hyperthyroidism. The model foresaw ophthalmopathy a median 6.5 months prior to onset. Expanded thyroid clonotypes (above 0.001) were mostly also found in blood.

Looked up from germline, CDR1 is SGHDT and CDR2 is YYEEEE. The CDR3 runs to 13 residues. The V end was cut by 0 bases, the J end by 8 bases, with 11 bases between. This clonotype was found many times. The antigen is undetermined. TCR beta CDR3 regions were amplified from RNA transcripts. HTBI primers drove first-round RT-PCR of the TCR CDR3. From the multiplex PCR reads, TCRdb called clonotypes with MiXCR, one entry per CDR3 protein. The sample contains around 440,000 distinct CDR3 sequences, about a sixth of which appear only once. Clinical symptoms, serum thyroxine and TRAb, thyroid ultrasound and orbital computed tomography were used for the diagnoses.

Sequenced input: blood. The rearrangement uses TRBV5-6 and TRBJ1-2; D is possibly TRBD1 (5 bases). The TCR originated in a woman aged 18 to 35 with Graves' hyperthyroidism. The CDR3 coding sequence is TGTGCCAGCAGCTTGGACCGTGCAGGGGGCTACACCTTC. As protein: CASSLDRAGGYTF.